This TCR beta chain was obtained from a study of OX40 agonist ivuxolimab in advanced cancers. Losses at the gene ends were 8 bases for V and 4 bases for J; bases not matched to a gene: 17. CDR1 and CDR2 from the germline V gene are SGHRS and YFSETQ. The CDR3 runs 16 residues. Clones were sequenced by immunoSEQ multiplex PCR, and TCRdb holds only the in-frame ones, with some missing. The table records some 70,000 clones, 91% of them present only once. This chain joins TRBV5-1 and TRBJ1-1; 7 bases line up with TRBD1. The sequence came from an adult with an advanced solid tumor such as melanoma, head and neck, liver or kidney cancer. The source was CD4+ or CD8+ T cells sorted from blood, collected in a trial of the OX40 agonist ivuxolimab. The CDR3 sequence is CASSDRVPGSPTEAFF. CDR3 bases: TGCGCCAGTAGCGACAGGGTCCCTGGGAGTCCCACTGAAGCTTTCTTT.